The text below deals with one T cell receptor beta chain. The antigen is undetermined. Everyone who gave samples was a healthy Caucasian. This specimen comes from a study of identical twins. Study-wide results and limits: Alpha sequences that were out-of-frame and twin-shared showed an excess of low generation probability. While abundant cord blood beta clonotypes carried fewer insertions, memory repertoires showed no such pattern. The models systematically underestimated how much out-of-frame TCR alpha was shared in monozygotic twins.

TCRdb recomputed calls from the 5' RACE reads with MiXCR, one row per CDR3 protein. In the table there are some 570,000 distinct CDR3 sequences, 20% to 25% of which are singletons. Separately, the same data were catalogued under a study of yellow fever vaccine responses in identical twins.

The sequenced sample was CD4+ T cells sorted from blood. The receptor's source is a young woman in good health.

The CDR3 region has the DNA TGTGCCACCAGCAGAGATCCAGGGGGATCTTCACCCCTCCACTTT. It encodes CATSRDPGGSSPLHF. The rearrangement uses TRBV15 and TRBJ1-6; 7 nucleotides align to TRBD1. After removal of 0 bases from V and 9 bases from J, the junction contained 5 bases not matched to a gene. The CDR3 covers 15 residues. From germline, CDR1 is LNHNV and CDR2 YYDKDF (reference sequence).